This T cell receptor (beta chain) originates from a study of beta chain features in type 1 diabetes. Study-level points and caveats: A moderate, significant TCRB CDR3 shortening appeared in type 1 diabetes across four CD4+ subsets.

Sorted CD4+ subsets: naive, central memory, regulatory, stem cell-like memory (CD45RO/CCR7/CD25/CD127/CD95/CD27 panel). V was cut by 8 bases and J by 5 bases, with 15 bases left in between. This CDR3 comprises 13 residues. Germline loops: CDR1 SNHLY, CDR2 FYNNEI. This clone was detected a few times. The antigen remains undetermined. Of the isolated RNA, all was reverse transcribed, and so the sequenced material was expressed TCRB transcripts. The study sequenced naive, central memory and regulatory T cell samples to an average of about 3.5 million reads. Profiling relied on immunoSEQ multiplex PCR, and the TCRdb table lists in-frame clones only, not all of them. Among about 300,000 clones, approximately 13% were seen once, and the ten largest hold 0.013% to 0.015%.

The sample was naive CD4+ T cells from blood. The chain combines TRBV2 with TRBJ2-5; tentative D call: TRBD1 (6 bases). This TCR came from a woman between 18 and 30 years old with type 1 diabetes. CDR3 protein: CASGRDTGETQYF. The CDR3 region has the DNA TGTGCCAGCGGCCGGGACACGGGGGAGACCCAGTACTTC.